These 10 T cell receptor beta chains were sequenced from one sample in a study of T cell changes during pregnancy in multiple sclerosis. Using immunoSEQ multiplex PCR, the repertoire was profiled, and TCRdb retains in-frame clones only, with some absent. Seen here are under 50,000 clones, about 90% observed once, and the top ten hold roughly 0.72%. The specimen comprised CD4+ T cells from peripheral blood mononuclear cells, sampled in the third trimester of pregnancy. The receptors were sampled from a female donor with multiple sclerosis, enrolled in a pregnancy study.

This sequence joins TRBV7-8 and TRBJ2-7; no reliable D call. The V gene lost 3 bases and the J gene lost 5 bases, with 5 bases spanning the gap. Germline CDR1 is SGHVS and CDR2 is FQNEAQ. CDR3 length: 11 residues. CDR3 protein: CASSFQNEQYF. CDR3 coding DNA: TGTGCCAGCAGCTTCCAGAACGAGCAGTACTTC.

The chain has TRBV25-1 and TRBJ1-3, with D maybe TRBD1 (6 bases). The ends were cut back, 3 bases at V and 2 bases at J, with 11 bases in the middle. This CDR3 spans 15 amino acids. Germline loops: CDR1 MGHDK, CDR2 SYGVNS. CDR3: CASSETGRPGNTIYF. The CDR3 DNA is TGTGCCAGCAGTGAGACAGGCCGACCTGGAAACACCATATATTTT.

The V gene is TRBV6-1, the J gene TRBJ2-1; perhaps TRBD2 as D (6 bases). This CDR3 has 13 amino acids. Germline lookup yields CDR1 MNHNS and CDR2 SASEGT. Trimming pared 11 bases from V and 3 bases from J, leaving 14 bases between. Here the CDR3 reads CAGRGAGYNEQFF. The CDR3 nucleotides read TGTGCCGGCCGCGGGGCGGGCTACAATGAGCAGTTCTTC.

V and J are TRBV7-9 and TRBJ1-1; D gene unclear. The CDR3 has 13 amino acids. Trimming left V 2 bases short and J 5 bases short, with 9 bases between. Germline CDR1 SEHNR, CDR2 FQNEAQ (reference sequence). CDR3 loop: CASSLQEETEAFF. DNA of the CDR3: TGTGCCAGCAGCTTACAGGAGGAGACTGAAGCTTTCTTT.

The chain is built from TRBV6-5 and TRBJ2-5; D might be TRBD2 (6 bases). Germline CDR1 is MNHEY and CDR2 is SVGAGI. The V end lost 0 bases, the J end lost 5 bases, and 13 bases lay between the germline ends. This CDR3 spans 15 amino acids. CDR3 nucleotide sequence: TGTGCCAGCAGTTACTCGTTTAATCTAGCGGAGACCCAGTACTTC. Protein sequence: CASSYSFNLAETQYF.

This sequence joins TRBV9 and TRBJ2-5; TRBD1 aligns across 9 bases. The CDR3 totals 18 residues. The germline CDR1 and CDR2 sequences are SGDLS and YYNGEE. J was trimmed by 5 bases and V by 3 bases; bases with no gene match: 17. DNA of the CDR3: TGTGCCAGCAGCGCAACCGGGACAGGGAGTGTAAGTGGGGAGACCCAGTACTTC. Translated: CASSATGTGSVSGETQYF.

The V gene is TRBV6-6, the J gene TRBJ2-1; perhaps TRBD1 as D (5 bases). The CDR3 is made up of 12 amino acids. Germline V gene data show CDR1 as MNHNY and CDR2 as SVGAGI (reference sequence). V was cut by 7 bases and J by 6 bases, with 10 bases left in between. CDR3 amino acids: CASTSGPNEQFF. The CDR3 region has the DNA TGTGCCAGCACCTCAGGGCCCAATGAGCAGTTCTTC.

V is TRBV30 and J is TRBJ2-6; no clear D gene. V lost 7 bases and J 4 bases, leaving 11 bases between the germline ends. The CDR3 contains 13 residues. Germline V gene lookup returns CDR1 GTSNPN and CDR2 SVGIG (reference sequence). CDR3 coding DNA: TGTGCCTTAGACATAACCGGGGCCAACGTCCTGACTTTC. As protein: CALDITGANVLTF.

The V gene is TRBV10-3, the J gene TRBJ2-7; 10 bases are a match to TRBD1. The trim removed 5 bases at V and 4 bases at J, leaving 5 bases unmatched. The germline CDR1 and CDR2 sequences are ENHRY and SYGVKD. The CDR3 contains 14 residues. CDR3 sequence: CAISRGTGEYEQYF. DNA for the CDR3: TGTGCCATCAGTCGCGGGACAGGGGAATACGAGCAGTACTTC.

The V call is TRBV14, the J call TRBJ2-5; 10 bases agree with TRBD2. The V segment lost 1 base and the J segment 2 bases; nucleotides outside the gene matches: 1. This CDR3 has 15 residues. The germline CDR1 and CDR2 sequences are SGHDN and FVKESK. CDR3 in amino acids: CASSQASGSQETQYF. DNA of the CDR3: TGTGCCAGCAGCCAAGCTAGCGGGAGTCAAGAGACCCAGTACTTC.